Listed below are T cell receptor beta chains from one sample, sequenced in a study of T cell responses to AZD1222 COVID-19 vaccine. Some clones are missing from TCRdb's copy, which holds only in-frame ones; the method was immunoSEQ multiplex PCR. The data show around 200,000 clones, roughly 93% seen once. The sequencing used peripheral blood, collected 28 days after the second dose of the MenACWY control vaccine. These TCRs come from an adult who received the MenACWY meningococcal vaccine as a control. The CDR3 runs from the conserved cysteine through the conserved F or W. D genes are given only for firm matches. A clone size is listed for some rows: how often the clone was seen (once, few, many), or a class if it is expanded.

NA	TRBV28	TRBJ1-1	NA	CASGSREAFF	TGTGCCAGCGGTAGCAGGGAAGCTTTCTTT
NA	TRBV7-3	TRBJ1-1	TRBD1	CASSFDRGDTEAFF	TGTGCCAGCAGTTTCGACAGGGGGGACACTGAAGCTTTCTTT
NA	TRBV7-2	TRBJ1-4	NA	CASSNTGGGKLFF	TGTGCCAGCAGCAACACGGGGGGGGGAAAACTGTTTTTT
NA	TRBV27	TRBJ1-1	NA	CAPHRGNGNTEAFF	TGTGCCCCTCACCGGGGGAATGGGAACACTGAAGCTTTCTTT
few	TRBV5-5	TRBJ1-3	NA	CASSLASSGNTIYF	TGTGCCAGCAGCCTTGCGAGCTCTGGAAACACCATATATTTT
once	TRBV7-2	TRBJ2-2	NA	CVDGTPNTGELFF	TGTGTAGACGGGACTCCGAACACCGGGGAGCTGTTTTTT
NA	TRBV5-8	TRBJ2-3	TRBD2	CASSLGLAETTDTQYF	TGTGCCAGCAGCCTTGGACTAGCGGAAACCACAGATACGCAGTATTTT
once	TRBV30	TRBJ1-1	NA	CAWSRDLNTEAFF	TGTGCCTGGAGCCGGGACCTGAACACTGAAGCTTTCTTT
NA	TRBV7-2	TRBJ2-1	NA	CASSLGWGYNEQFF	TGTGCCAGCAGCTTGGGTTGGGGGTACAATGAGCAGTTCTTC
NA	TRBV2	TRBJ2-1	NA	CASRLNNEQFF	TGTGCCAGCAGGCTGAACAATGAGCAGTTCTTC
once	TRBV3-1/TRBV3-2	TRBJ1-1	NA	CASSQGVLGAKAFF	TGTGCCAGCAGCCAAGGGGTTTTGGGTGCTAAAGCTTTCTTT
NA	TRBV2	TRBJ1-5	NA	CASSGRSNQPQHF	TGTGCCAGCAGTGGACGGAGCAATCAGCCCCAGCATTTT
NA	TRBV11-2	TRBJ1-1	NA	CASSPPGPLEAFF	TGTGCCAGCAGTCCACCGGGACCCCTAGAAGCTTTCTTT
NA	TRBV7-9	TRBJ2-2	NA	CASSFRSSGELFF	TGTGCCAGCAGCTTTAGGTCCAGCGGGGAGCTGTTTTTT
NA	TRBV28	TRBJ2-3	NA	CASSFGGRTDTQYF	TGTGCCAGCAGCTTCGGGGGCAGGACAGATACGCAGTATTTT
NA	TRBV3-1/TRBV3-2	TRBJ1-2	NA	CASSQEPTGSGGYTF	TGTGCCAGCAGCCAAGAGCCCACAGGGAGCGGCGGCTACACCTTC
few	TRBV19	TRBJ2-7	NA	CASSPQKYYEQYF	TGTGCCAGTAGCCCACAGAAGTATTACGAGCAGTACTTC
NA	TRBV5-1	TRBJ2-1	TRBD2	CASSQAASGGAVDEQFF	TGCGCCAGCAGCCAAGCGGCTAGCGGGGGGGCCGTGGATGAGCAGTTCTTC
NA	TRBV5-1	TRBJ2-6	NA	CASSLDPGAGANVLTF	TGCGCCAGCAGCTTGGACCCAGGGGCTGGGGCCAACGTCCTGACTTTC
NA	TRBV7-8	TRBJ1-2	NA	CASSLIQGGYGYTF	TGTGCCAGCAGCTTAATTCAGGGTGGCTATGGCTACACCTTC
NA	TRBV4-2	TRBJ2-5	TRBD2	CASSPRLAGVTQYF	TGTGCCAGCAGCCCCCGACTAGCGGGGGTGACCCAGTACTTC
NA	TRBV21-1	TRBJ2-5	NA	CASSKGVLAGDMAPETQYF	TGTGCCAGCAGCAAAGGAGTGCTAGCGGGGGATATGGCCCCAGAGACCCAGTACTTC
NA	TRBV9	TRBJ2-3	NA	CASSEPRDTQYF	TGTGCCAGCAGCGAGCCCCGAGATACGCAGTATTTT
NA	TRBV7-2	TRBJ2-1	NA	CASSLSPLSSYNEQFF	TGTGCCAGCAGCTTAAGTCCTCTAAGCTCCTACAATGAGCAGTTCTTC
NA	TRBV19	TRBJ2-3	NA	CASSMEGRADTQYF	TGTGCCAGTAGTATGGAGGGCAGAGCAGATACGCAGTATTTT
NA	TRBV10-1	TRBJ1-5	NA	CASSDGVNQPQHF	TGCGCCAGCAGTGATGGAGTGAATCAGCCCCAGCATTTT
NA	TRBV2	TRBJ1-5	TRBD1	CASSTGVGQNQPQHF	TGTGCCAGCAGCACAGGGGTAGGACAAAATCAGCCCCAGCATTTT
NA	TRBV5-1	TRBJ1-3	TRBD1	CASSLTQGAGNTIYF	TGCGCCAGCAGCTTGACCCAGGGGGCTGGAAACACCATATATTTT
NA	TRBV11-2	TRBJ2-7	NA	CASSFPNSGLFSYEQYF	TGTGCCAGCAGCTTCCCTAACTCTGGATTATTCTCCTACGAGCAGTACTTC
NA	TRBV4-1	TRBJ2-1	TRBD1	CASSQDRGGFGNEQFF	TGCGCCAGCAGCCAAGATAGAGGGGGCTTTGGCAATGAGCAGTTCTTC
NA	TRBV7-8	TRBJ2-5	NA	CASSLGRGGETQYF	TGTGCCAGCAGCTTAGGCCGGGGCGGAGAGACCCAGTACTTC
NA	TRBV27	TRBJ2-7	TRBD1	CASSLGTVSSYEQYF	TGTGCCAGCAGTTTAGGGACAGTGAGCTCCTACGAGCAGTACTTC
NA	TRBV3-1/TRBV3-2	TRBJ2-1	NA	CASSQGRVGGPGNEQFF	TGTGCCAGCAGCCAAGGTAGGGTGGGGGGGCCAGGAAATGAGCAGTTCTTC
NA	TRBV19	TRBJ2-1	NA	CASGTPSGGEQFF	TGTGCCAGCGGGACTCCCTCGGGTGGTGAGCAGTTCTTC
NA	TRBV30	TRBJ1-1	NA	CAWSHPNTELKAFF	TGTGCCTGGAGTCATCCTAATACAGAACTCAAGGCTTTCTTT
NA	TRBV28	TRBJ2-3	NA	CASSPPGILTDTQYF	TGTGCCAGCAGTCCCCCAGGGATCCTCACAGATACGCAGTATTTT
NA	TRBV3-1/TRBV3-2	TRBJ2-7	TRBD1	CASSPGQVPGEQYF	TGTGCCAGCAGCCCGGGACAGGTCCCCGGCGAGCAGTACTTC
NA	TRBV1	TRBJ2-4	NA	CTSSQESGGAEENIQYF	TGCACCAGCAGCCAAGAGTCGGGGGGGGCCGAAGAAAACATTCAGTACTTC
NA	TRBV19	TRBJ1-5	TRBD1	CASSNPRQGTNQPQHF	TGTGCCAGTAGTAACCCCCGACAGGGAACCAATCAGCCCCAGCATTTT
once	TRBV5-1	TRBJ1-2	NA	CASSLVPDNYGYTF	TGCGCCAGCAGCTTGGTACCGGACAACTATGGCTACACCTTC
NA	TRBV7-9	TRBJ1-1	TRBD1	CASSQGQGAGNTEAFF	TGTGCCAGCAGCCAAGGACAGGGGGCCGGGAACACTGAAGCTTTCTTT
NA	TRBV2	TRBJ1-6	NA	CASKGPPSSSPLHF	TGTGCCAGCAAAGGCCCGCCATCCTCTTCACCCCTCCACTTT
once	TRBV24-1	TRBJ1-4	NA	CATSDPRGGLVEKLFF	TGTGCCACCAGTGACCCCCGAGGGGGATTGGTGGAAAAACTGTTTTTT
NA	TRBV20-1	TRBJ1-5	NA	CSASLAGAQPQHF	TGCAGTGCTAGTCTGGCGGGGGCCCAGCCCCAGCATTTT